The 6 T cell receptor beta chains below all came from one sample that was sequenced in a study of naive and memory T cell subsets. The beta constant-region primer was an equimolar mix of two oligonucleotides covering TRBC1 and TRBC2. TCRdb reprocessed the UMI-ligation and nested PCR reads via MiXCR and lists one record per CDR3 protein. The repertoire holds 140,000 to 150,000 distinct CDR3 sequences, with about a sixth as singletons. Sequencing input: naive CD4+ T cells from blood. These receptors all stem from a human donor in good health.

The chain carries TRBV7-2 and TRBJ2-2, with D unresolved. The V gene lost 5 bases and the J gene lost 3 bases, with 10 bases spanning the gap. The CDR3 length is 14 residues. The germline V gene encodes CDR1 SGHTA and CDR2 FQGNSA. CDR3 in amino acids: CASSPRTYTGELFF. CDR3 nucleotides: TGTGCCAGCAGCCCTCGGACGTACACCGGGGAGCTGTTTTTT.

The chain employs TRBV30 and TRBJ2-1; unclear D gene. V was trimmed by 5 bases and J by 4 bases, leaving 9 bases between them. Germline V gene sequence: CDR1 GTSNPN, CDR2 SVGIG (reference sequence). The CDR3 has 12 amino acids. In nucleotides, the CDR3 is TGTGCCTGGGAAAAACAGTACAATGAGCAGTTCTTC. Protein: CAWEKQYNEQFF. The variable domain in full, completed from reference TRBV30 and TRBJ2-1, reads SQTIHQWPATLVQPVGSPLSLECTVEGTSNPNLYWYRQAAGRGLQLLFYSVGIGQISSEVPQNLSASRPQDRQFILSSKKLLLSDSGFYLCAWEKQYNEQFFGPGTRLTVL.

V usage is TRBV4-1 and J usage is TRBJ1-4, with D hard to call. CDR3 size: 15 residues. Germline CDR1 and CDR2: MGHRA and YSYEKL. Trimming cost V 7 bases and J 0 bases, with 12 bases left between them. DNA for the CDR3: TGCGCCAGCAACACCGTCCAGACAACTAATGAAAAACTGTTTTTT. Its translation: CASNTVQTTNEKLFF.

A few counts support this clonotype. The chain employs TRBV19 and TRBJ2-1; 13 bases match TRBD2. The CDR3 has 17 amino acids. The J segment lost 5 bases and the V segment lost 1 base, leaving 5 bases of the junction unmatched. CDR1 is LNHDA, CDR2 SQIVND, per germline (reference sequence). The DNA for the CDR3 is TGTGCCAGTAGTATAGGCCCGGGACTAGCGGGGAACAATGAGCAGTTCTTC. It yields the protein CASSIGPGLAGNNEQFF.

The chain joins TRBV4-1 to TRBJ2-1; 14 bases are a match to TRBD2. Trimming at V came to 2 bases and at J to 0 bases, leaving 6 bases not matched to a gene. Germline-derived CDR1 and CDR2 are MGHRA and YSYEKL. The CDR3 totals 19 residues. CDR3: CASSQLGTSGGGSYNEQFF. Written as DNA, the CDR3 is TGCGCCAGCAGCCAACTCGGGACTAGCGGGGGTGGCTCCTACAATGAGCAGTTCTTC.

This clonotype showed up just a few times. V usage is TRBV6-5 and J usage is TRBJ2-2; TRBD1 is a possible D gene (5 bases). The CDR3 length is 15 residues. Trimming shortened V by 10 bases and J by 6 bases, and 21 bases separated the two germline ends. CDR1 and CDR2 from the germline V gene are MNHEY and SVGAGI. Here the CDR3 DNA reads TGTGCCACCCGGTACCTCGACAGAATCGCCGGGGAGCTGTTTTTT. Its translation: CATRYLDRIAGELFF.